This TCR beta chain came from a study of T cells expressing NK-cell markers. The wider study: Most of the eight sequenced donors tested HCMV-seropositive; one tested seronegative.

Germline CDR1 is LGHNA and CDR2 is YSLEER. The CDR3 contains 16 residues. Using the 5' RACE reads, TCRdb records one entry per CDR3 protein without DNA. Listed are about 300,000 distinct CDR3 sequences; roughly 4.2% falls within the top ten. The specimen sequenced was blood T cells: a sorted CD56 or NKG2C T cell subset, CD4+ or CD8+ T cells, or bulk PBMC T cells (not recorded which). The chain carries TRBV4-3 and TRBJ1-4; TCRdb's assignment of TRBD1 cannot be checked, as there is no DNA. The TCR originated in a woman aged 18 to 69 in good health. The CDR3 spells CASSQLGGATNEKLFF.